The 21 T cell receptor beta chains in this list originate from one sample, sequenced in a study of T cell responses to AZD1222 COVID-19 vaccine. The data were produced by immunoSEQ multiplex PCR, yet TCRdb's version contains in-frame clones alone and is incomplete. Of approximately 88,000 clones in the sample, about 78% were seen once. Sample: peripheral blood, taken on day 0 of AZD1222 vaccination. The origin of the receptors is an adult in good health.

V is TRBV28 and J is TRBJ2-7; 9 positions agree with TRBD1. Germline V gene sequence: CDR1 MDHEN, CDR2 SYDVKM. Losses at the gene ends were 6 bases for V and 6 bases for J; bases not matched to a gene: 9. The CDR3 extends over 14 amino acids. The CDR3 is CASSRPGQGREQYF. The DNA for the CDR3 is TGTGCCAGCAGCCGACCCGGACAGGGGCGCGAGCAGTACTTC.

The rearrangement uses TRBV28 and TRBJ2-7, with 11 positions matching TRBD1. CDR3 size: 15 residues. With 3 bases clipped from V and 2 bases from J, the junction kept 3 bases outside the gene matches. The germline CDR1 and CDR2 sequences are MDHEN and SYDVKM. In DNA, the CDR3 is TGTGCCAGCAGTTTGGGACAGGGGGTAGCCTACGAGCAGTACTTC. As protein: CASSLGQGVAYEQYF.

The chain couples TRBV23-1 to TRBJ2-1; tentatively, D is TRBD1 or TRBD2 (5 bases each). TRBV23-1 is reported as an ORF; its role is uncertain. Deletions cut 4 bases from V and 4 bases from J, with 20 bases between. The CDR3 has 17 amino acids. The CDR3 DNA follows: TGCGCCAGCAGTCGATTGGGGGTGGTTTGTTTTTACAATGAGCAGTTCTTC. This encodes CASSRLGVVCFYNEQFF.

The chain is built from TRBV11-2 and TRBJ2-5, with a tentative D call TRBD2 (6 bases). The CDR3 covers 14 residues. V shed 4 bases and J shed 4 bases, with 13 bases lying between them. From germline, CDR1 is SGHAT and CDR2 FQNNGV. The CDR3 loop is CASSSLAFPETQYF. CDR3 bases: TGTGCCAGCAGCTCGCTAGCGTTTCCAGAGACCCAGTACTTC.

The V and J genes are TRBV7-2 and TRBJ2-1; D gene uncertain. The CDR3 runs 14 residues. V dropped 5 bases and J dropped 6 bases, with 14 bases sitting between them. Germline CDR1 is SGHTA and CDR2 is FQGNSA. In nucleotides, the CDR3 is TGTGCCAGCAGCACCCGGACGCAGGCCAATGAGCAGTTCTTC. Residues: CASSTRTQANEQFF. Using reference TRBV7-2 and TRBJ2-1 for the parts outside the CDR3, the full variable domain is GAGVSQSPSNKVTEKGKDVELRCDPISGHTALYWYRQSLGQGLEFLIYFQGNSAPDKSGLPSDRFSAERTGGSVSTLTIQRTQQEDSAVYLCASSTRTQANEQFFGPGTRLTVL.

The rearrangement links TRBV2 to TRBJ1-6; 8 positions match TRBD1. This CDR3 region has 19 residues. V lost 1 base, J lost 3 bases, and 11 bases stayed unmatched. CDR1 SNHLY and CDR2 FYNNEI come from the germline V gene. CDR3 coding DNA: TGTGCCAGCAGTGAAGAAGAGGCACAGGGGGTTAACTATAATTCACCCCTCCACTTT. Its protein product is CASSEEEAQGVNYNSPLHF.

A note on this clone: Its ends do not fully match the called genes, so a read error is possible. This same CDR3 is encoded by further DNA sequences in the sample. This rearrangement joins TRBV5-1 to TRBJ2-7, with D hard to call. Germline assignment: CDR1 SGHRS and CDR2 YFSETQ. CDR3 length: 15 amino acids. The DNA of the CDR3 is TGCGCCAGCATAACTACCTTAGGTAAGGGTTACGAGCAATACTTC. This translates into CASITTLGKGYEQYF.

The CDR3 region is CASSVGTGELFF. CDR3 in DNA: TGCGCCAGCAGTGTTGGAACCGGGGAGCTGTTTTTT. The V call is TRBV10-1, the J call TRBJ2-2; unclear D gene. The CDR3 covers 12 residues. Germline CDR1 WNHNN, CDR2 SYGVQD (reference sequence). Trimming stripped 4 bases from V and 5 bases from J, with 5 bases between.

V gene TRBV28 combines with J gene TRBJ1-2; 9 nucleotides line up with TRBD1. With 0 bases clipped from V and 2 bases from J, the junction kept 13 bases outside the gene matches. The V gene's germline CDR1 is MDHEN and CDR2 SYDVKM. This CDR3 is 19 amino acids long. CDR3 region: CASSLWDEVPGQGNYGYTF. The CDR3 nucleotides read TGTGCCAGCAGTTTATGGGATGAGGTCCCGGGACAGGGAAACTATGGCTACACCTTC.

The chain employs TRBV7-2 and TRBJ1-3; the D is unclear. The CDR3 contains 13 residues. Germline V gene data show CDR1 as SGHTA and CDR2 as FQGNSA. The V gene lost 5 bases and the J gene lost 4 bases, with 9 bases spanning the gap. DNA of the CDR3: TGTGCCAGCAGCCCCGGAGGAGGAAACACCATATATTTT. Translated, it gives CASSPGGGNTIYF. The variable domain in full, with the rest retrieved from reference TRBV7-2 and TRBJ1-3, is GAGVSQSPSNKVTEKGKDVELRCDPISGHTALYWYRQSLGQGLEFLIYFQGNSAPDKSGLPSDRFSAERTGGSVSTLTIQRTQQEDSAVYLCASSPGGGNTIYFGEGSWLTVV.

This chain uses TRBV7-9 with TRBJ2-5, with 10 positions matching TRBD2. Germline V gives CDR1 SEHNR, CDR2 FQNEAQ (reference sequence). The CDR3 consists of 16 residues. V was pared by 5 bases and J by 4 bases, with 10 bases of the junction left unmatched. The CDR3 protein is CASSHTSGKRGETQYF. The CDR3, as DNA: TGTGCCAGCAGCCATACTAGCGGGAAGAGGGGAGAGACCCAGTACTTC.

The chain recombines TRBV15 with TRBJ2-5, with 7 bases fitting TRBD1. CDR1 is LNHNV, CDR2 YYDKDF, per germline (reference sequence). This CDR3 spans 17 amino acids. V was clipped by 2 bases and J by 0 bases; unmatched bases: 9. CDR3 sequence reads: CATSRTLQTGNQETQYF. In nucleotides, the CDR3 is TGTGCCACCAGCAGAACCCTCCAGACAGGGAACCAAGAGACCCAGTACTTC.

The chain links TRBV9 to TRBJ1-1; no clear D gene. The germline V and J ends were trimmed by 0 bases and 8 bases, with 8 bases remaining between them. The germline V gene encodes CDR1 SGDLS and CDR2 YYNGEE. This CDR3 contains 12 residues. This chain's CDR3 is CASSVVRAEAFF. CDR3 DNA sequence: TGTGCCAGCAGCGTAGTGAGAGCGGAAGCTTTCTTT.

With respect to this clone: Other nucleotide sequences in the sample specify the same CDR3. The genes are TRBV30 and TRBJ1-4; D call uncertain. Germline V gene sequence: CDR1 GTSNPN, CDR2 SVGIG (reference sequence). This CDR3 has 15 amino acids. V lost 1 base, J lost 2 bases, and 11 bases lay in between. Here the CDR3 reads CAWSGAGATNEKLFF. The CDR3 nucleotides read TGTGCCTGGAGTGGGGCGGGTGCGACTAATGAAAAACTGTTTTTT.

The rearrangement uses TRBV11-3 and TRBJ2-2; TRBD2 matches 10 bases. The CDR3 contains 18 residues. Germline trimming cut 0 bases from V and 7 bases from J; bases unmatched to any gene: 11. The germline gives CDR1 SGHNT, CDR2 YENEEA. The CDR3 spells CASSLERTSGLSGGELFF. CDR3 nucleotides: TGTGCCAGCAGCTTAGAGAGGACTAGCGGTCTCAGTGGCGGGGAGCTGTTTTTT.

J is TRBJ1-2 and V is TRBV7-9; the D is unclear. This CDR3 comprises 16 residues. From germline, CDR1 is SEHNR and CDR2 FQNEAQ (reference sequence). V gave up 5 bases and J gave up 4 bases, with 20 bases separating them. The CDR3 DNA is TGTGCCAGCAGCGCGAGCGGGCACTTAGGCCCCTATGGCTACACCTTC. It codes for CASSASGHLGPYGYTF.

The chain has TRBV2 and TRBJ1-1; no clear D gene. V was shortened by 7 bases and J by 6 bases, with 18 bases between the two germline ends. The length of the CDR3 is 14 residues. The germline gives CDR1 SNHLY, CDR2 FYNNEI. The chain's CDR3 is CASKFRWRAPEAFF. DNA of the CDR3: TGTGCCAGCAAATTCCGTTGGAGGGCGCCTGAAGCTTTCTTT. The full variable domain, its missing parts supplied by reference TRBV2 and TRBJ1-1, is EPEVTQTPSHQVTQMGQEVILRCVPISNHLYFYWYRQILGQKVEFLVSFYNNEISEKSEIFDDQFSVERPDGSNFTLKIRSTKLEDSAMYFCASKFRWRAPEAFFGQGTRLTVV.

The chain employs TRBV11-2 and TRBJ1-3; unclear D gene. The length of the CDR3 is 14 residues. The germline CDR1 and CDR2 sequences are SGHAT and FQNNGV. The V and J ends lost 1 base and 0 bases respectively, with 4 bases between them. Here the CDR3 DNA reads TGTGCCAGCAGCTTAGGAGCCTCTGGAAACACCATATATTTT. It specifies CASSLGASGNTIYF.

This chain connects TRBV2 to TRBJ2-3; D is uncertain. Germline values: CDR1 SNHLY, CDR2 FYNNEI. This CDR3 has 14 amino acids. V was shortened by 3 bases and J by 2 bases, with 9 bases between the two germline ends. CDR3 sequence: CASSDGRNTDTQYF. DNA of the CDR3: TGTGCCAGCAGTGATGGGCGGAACACAGATACGCAGTATTTT.

J is TRBJ1-1 and V is TRBV18; no clear D gene. V dropped 2 bases and J dropped 4 bases, with 2 bases sitting between them. The CDR3 loop spans 11 amino acids. Germline CDR1 and CDR2: KGHSH and LQKENI. Here the CDR3 DNA reads TGTGCCAGCTCACCAAGCACTGAAGCTTTCTTT. It translates to CASSPSTEAFF. The full variable domain, in which reference TRBV18 and TRBJ1-1 provide the parts outside the CDR3, is NAGVMQNPRHLVRRRGQEARLRCSPMKGHSHVYWYRQLPEEGLKFMVYLQKENIIDESGMPKERFSAEFPKEGPSILRIQQVVRGDSAAYFCASSPSTEAFFGQGTRLTVV.

The V and J genes are TRBV14 and TRBJ1-2; 7 bases are shared with TRBD1. The trim removed 6 bases at V and 0 bases at J, leaving 7 bases unmatched. The germline V gene encodes CDR1 SGHDN and CDR2 FVKESK. The CDR3 totals 15 residues. CDR3 in DNA: TGTGCCAGCAGTTTGGGACAGTGGGCTAACTATGGCTACACCTTC. This codes for CASSLGQWANYGYTF. Full variable domain (outside the CDR3, taken from reference TRBV14 and TRBJ1-2): EAGVTQFPSHSVIEKGQTVTLRCDPISGHDNLYWYRRVMGKEIKFLLHFVKESKQDESGMPNNRFLAERTGGTYSTLKVQPAELEDSGVYFCASSLGQWANYGYTFGSGTRLTVV.